These 26 T cell receptor beta chains were all obtained from the same sample, sequenced in a study of blood T cell repertoires in COVID-19. Repertoires were generated with immunoSEQ multiplex PCR, while TCRdb's copy carries only in-frame clones and drops some. The sample records around 120,000 clones, 90% being singletons. The sample comprised peripheral blood. The receptors were gathered from a woman in her sixties or seventies with COVID-19, enrolled during active disease.

The chain combines TRBV12-3 or TRBV12-4 with TRBJ1-1; TRBD1 is a possible D gene (5 bases). The CDR3 has 13 amino acids. Trimming left V 3 bases short and J 3 bases short, with 8 bases between. The CDR3 sequence is CASSLSGDTEAFF. In DNA form, the CDR3 reads TGTGCCAGCAGTTTGTCGGGGGACACTGAAGCTTTCTTT.

The chain employs TRBV14 and TRBJ1-1; D not certain. This CDR3 is built from 11 residues. Trimming cost V 4 bases and J 5 bases, with 5 bases left between them. Germline V gene sequence: CDR1 SGHDN, CDR2 FVKESK. Here the CDR3 reads CASSRATEAFF. CDR3 bases: TGTGCCAGCAGCCGGGCGACTGAAGCTTTCTTT.

This rearrangement joins TRBV29-1 to TRBJ2-3, with TRBD2 matching 8 bases. Germline trimming cut 0 bases from V and 7 bases from J; bases unmatched to any gene: 9. Germline V lookup: CDR1 SQVTM, CDR2 ANQGSEA. CDR3 length: 15 amino acids. The CDR3: CSVEDPAGDLNTQYF. CDR3 sequence (DNA): TGCAGCGTTGAAGATCCAGCGGGGGATTTGAATACGCAGTATTTT.

The CDR3 region is CASSQERDQPQHF. CDR3 DNA: TGTGCCAGCAGCCAAGAGAGGGATCAGCCCCAGCATTTT. The chain employs TRBV3-1 (or the pseudogene TRBV3-2) and TRBJ1-5; the D is unclear. The ends were cut back, 0 bases at V and 5 bases at J, with 5 bases in the middle. Per germline, CDR1 LGHDT and CDR2 YNNKEL (reference sequence). The CDR3 is made up of 13 amino acids.

The chain is built from TRBV2 and TRBJ2-3, with 14 positions matching TRBD2. CDR1 is SNHLY and CDR2 is FYNNEI in the germline V gene. The trim removed 7 bases at V and 2 bases at J, leaving 8 bases unmatched. CDR3 length equals 17 residues. CDR3 nucleotide sequence: TGTGCCAGCACAGTCCTGGGACTAGCGGGGGCCACAGATACGCAGTATTTT. It yields the protein CASTVLGLAGATDTQYF.

This clone was observed once. The genes are TRBV6-5 and TRBJ1-6; D call uncertain. V lost 2 bases and J lost 15, with 14 bases in between. This CDR3 is built from 13 residues. Germline CDR1 reads MNHEY; CDR2 reads SVGAGI. The CDR3 DNA sequence: TGTGCCAGCAGTTACACATTGGGAGCAGACCTCCACTTT. Its protein product is CASSYTLGADLHF.

This chain links TRBV27 with TRBJ2-1, with D possibly matching TRBD2 (7 bases). Deletions cut 7 bases from V and 2 bases from J, with 15 bases between. The CDR3 spans 15 residues. The germline V gene encodes CDR1 MNHEY and CDR2 SMNVEV (reference sequence). CDR3 sequence (DNA): TGTGCCAGCACCCTATGGGGGGGCCCCTACAATGAGCAGTTCTTC. Residues: CASTLWGGPYNEQFF.

The chain links TRBV20-1 to TRBJ1-2; D ambiguous. The CDR3 has 12 amino acids. Trimming shortened V by 3 bases and J by 8 bases, and 13 bases separated the two germline ends. Germline V gene sequence: CDR1 DFQATT, CDR2 SNEGSKA (reference sequence). DNA for the CDR3: TGCAGTGCTAGTTGGAGCCTACGCGGCTACACCTTC. It translates to CSASWSLRGYTF.

This chain links TRBV5-1 with TRBJ2-7; D is uncertain. This CDR3 region has 14 residues. CDR1 SGHRS and CDR2 YFSETQ come from the germline V gene. Trimming took off 0 bases at V and 1 base at J, with 8 bases between the two ends. Written as DNA, the CDR3 is TGCGCCAGCAGCTTGGATCCGTTTTCCTACGAGCAGTACTTC. This encodes CASSLDPFSYEQYF. Supplemented by reference TRBV5-1 and TRBJ2-7, the full variable domain reads KAGVTQTPRYLIKTRGQQVTLSCSPISGHRSVSWYQQTPGQGLQFLFEYFSETQRNKGNFPGRFSGRQFSNSRSEMNVSTLELGDSALYLCASSLDPFSYEQYFGPGTRLTVT.

This clone has only one observation. The chain combines TRBV19 with TRBJ1-2, with 8 bases fitting TRBD1. The CDR3 length is 15 residues. CDR1 and CDR2 (germline): LNHDA, SQIVND (reference sequence). Trimming removed 5 bases from V and 6 bases from J; junction bases left unmatched: 11. This chain's CDR3 is CASSPSDREGDGYTF. The CDR3 DNA sequence: TGTGCCAGTAGTCCCTCGGACAGGGAGGGCGATGGCTACACCTTC.

V and J are TRBV6-2 or TRBV6-3 and TRBJ2-1; TRBD1 matches 10 bases. The J segment lost 3 bases and the V segment lost 2 bases, leaving 7 bases of the junction unmatched. Per germline, CDR1 MNHEY and CDR2 SVGEGT. CDR3 length equals 17 residues. The CDR3 sequence is CASSYPPGTGVYNEQFF. The DNA for the CDR3 is TGTGCCAGCAGTTACCCACCAGGGACAGGGGTCTACAATGAGCAGTTCTTC.

The chain couples TRBV5-8 to TRBJ2-1; 7 bases are a match to TRBD1. The CDR3 runs to 15 residues. Unmatched junction bases numbered 12, after V lost 5 bases and J lost 7 bases. Germline V lookup: CDR1 SGHTS, CDR2 YDEGEE. The CDR3 nucleotides read TGTGCCAGCAGGAGACAGGGTTCGATACGAAATGAGCAGTTCTTC. It encodes CASRRQGSIRNEQFF.

J is TRBJ1-6 and V is TRBV7-2; 7 nucleotides agree with TRBD1. The CDR3 length is 18 residues. Germline V gives CDR1 SGHTA, CDR2 FQGNSA. V shed 5 bases, J shed 0 bases, and the junction held 10 bases outside the gene matches. This CDR3 reads CASSTRTGEFSYNSPLHF. Here the CDR3 DNA reads TGTGCCAGCAGCACACGGACAGGTGAATTCTCCTATAATTCACCCCTCCACTTT.

This clone was detected only once. The chain's CDR3 is CASGLVSRGPGANVLTF. DNA of the CDR3: TGTGCTAGTGGTTTGGTATCCAGGGGGCCAGGGGCCAACGTCCTGACTTTC. The gene calls are TRBV12-5 and TRBJ2-6; TRBD1 matches at 8 bases. Germline-derived CDR1 and CDR2 are LGHNT and FRNRAP. The length of the CDR3 is 17 residues. After removal of 0 bases from V and 4 bases from J, the junction contained 5 bases not matched to a gene.

This clone has just one count. V usage is TRBV7-9 and J usage is TRBJ1-6; 7 bases are a match to TRBD1. Losses at the gene ends were 6 bases for V and 1 base for J; bases not matched to a gene: 3. The CDR3 is 15 amino acids. Per the germline V gene, CDR1 is SEHNR and CDR2 is FQNEAQ (reference sequence). DNA for the CDR3: TGTGCCAGCAGTACGACAGGGTCCTATAATTCACCCCTCCACTTT. This sequence encodes CASSTTGSYNSPLHF. The variable domain in full, with the rest retrieved from reference TRBV7-9 and TRBJ1-6, is DTGVSQNPRHKITKRGQNVTFRCDPISEHNRLYWYRQTLGQGPEFLTYFQNEAQLEKSRLLSDRFSAERPKGSFSTLEIQRTEQGDSAMYLCASSTTGSYNSPLHFGNGTRLTVT.

The CDR3 region is CASSPGQGRTDTQYF. DNA for the CDR3: TGTGCCAGCAGCCCGGGACAGGGAAGGACAGATACGCAGTATTTT. This chain links TRBV9 with TRBJ2-3, with 9 nucleotides matching TRBD1. From germline, CDR1 is SGDLS and CDR2 YYNGEE. The CDR3 contains 15 residues. The trim removed 4 bases at V and 3 bases at J, leaving 6 bases unmatched.

This chain connects TRBV28 to TRBJ1-4; possible D gene TRBD1, 5 bases. Per the germline V gene, CDR1 is MDHEN and CDR2 is SYDVKM. This CDR3 contains 16 residues. Trimming cost V 6 bases and J 1 base, with 15 bases left between them. The CDR3 loop is CASSSPPGGTNEKLFF. The DNA for the CDR3 is TGTGCCAGCAGCTCACCCCCCGGGGGAACTAATGAAAAACTGTTTTTT.

V gene TRBV7-8 combines with J gene TRBJ2-7, with TRBD2 as a possible D gene (6 bases). Trimming removed 2 bases from V and 2 bases from J, with 13 bases in between. The CDR3 is 15 amino acids. Germline values: CDR1 SGHVS, CDR2 FQNEAQ. This CDR3 is CASSLSSGVPYEQYF. CDR3 sequence (DNA): TGTGCCAGCAGCTTAAGTTCGGGGGTCCCCTACGAGCAGTACTTC.

The chain joins TRBV13 to TRBJ1-1; TRBD1 agrees at 7 bases. Germline lookup yields CDR1 PRHDT and CDR2 FYEKMQ (reference sequence). The V gene end was trimmed by 3 bases and the J gene end by 5 bases; junction bases not matched to a gene: 12. This CDR3 contains 16 residues. CDR3 amino acids: CASSFSTEGARTEAFF. The CDR3 DNA reads as TGTGCCAGCAGCTTCAGTACGGAGGGGGCGAGGACTGAAGCTTTCTTT.

The J gene is TRBJ2-7, the V gene TRBV21-1; whether TRBD1, the table's D call, matches the DNA was not checked. TRBV21-1 is a pseudogene locus. The CDR3 contains 13 residues. CDR3 nucleotides: TGTGCCAGCAGCAACCCAGGGGTGAACGAGCAGTACTTC. Its translation: CASSNPGVNEQYF.

V and J are TRBV2 and TRBJ1-2; D may be TRBD1 (6 bases). The CDR3 length is 15 residues. Germline V gene lookup returns CDR1 SNHLY and CDR2 FYNNEI. Deletions cut 7 bases from V and 8 bases from J, with 23 bases between. CDR3 residues: CASTQTGAGAPGYTF. CDR3 bases: TGTGCCAGCACCCAAACCGGGGCAGGGGCCCCCGGCTACACCTTC.

This clone occurred a few times. The V and J genes are TRBV6-6 and TRBJ1-5, with a tentative D call TRBD1 (6 bases). CDR1 and CDR2 from the germline V gene are MNHNY and SVGAGI (reference sequence). Trimming shortened V by 5 bases and J by 7 bases, and 15 bases separated the two germline ends. This CDR3 has 14 amino acids. CDR3 in amino acids: CASSTLQGSQPQHF. The DNA for the CDR3 is TGTGCCAGCAGTACCTTACAGGGAAGCCAGCCCCAGCATTTT.

This rearrangement joins TRBV27 to TRBJ1-2, with 7 bases fitting TRBD1. The CDR3 runs 14 residues. V shed 2 bases, J shed 4 bases, and the junction held 4 bases outside the gene matches. Germline lookup yields CDR1 MNHEY and CDR2 SMNVEV (reference sequence). Here the CDR3 reads CASSLMGDSYGYTF. In nucleotides, the CDR3 is TGTGCCAGCAGTTTAATGGGGGACAGCTATGGCTACACCTTC.

The rearrangement joins TRBV4-2 to TRBJ2-2; TRBD1 aligns across 8 bases. The trim removed 4 bases at V and 4 bases at J, leaving 8 bases unmatched. This CDR3 region has 16 residues. CDR1 and CDR2 from the germline V gene are LGHNA and YNFKEQ. CDR3 coding DNA: TGTGCCAGCAGCCTGTTCAGGGGGCATGGCACCGGGGAGCTGTTTTTT. This codes for CASSLFRGHGTGELFF.

V gene TRBV27 combines with J gene TRBJ1-1; TRBD1 is a possible D gene (5 bases). The germline CDR1 and CDR2 sequences are MNHEY and SMNVEV (reference sequence). The CDR3 loop spans 13 amino acids. Deletions cut 5 bases from V and 0 bases from J, with 7 bases between. CDR3 sequence: CASSRQMNTEAFF. The DNA for the CDR3 is TGTGCCAGCAGTAGACAGATGAACACTGAAGCTTTCTTT.

The V gene is TRBV15, the J gene TRBJ1-1; D uncertain. The V end was cut by 2 bases, the J end by 11 bases, with 12 bases between. Germline CDR1 and CDR2: LNHNV and YYDKDF (reference sequence). The CDR3 runs 12 residues. The DNA for the CDR3 is TGTGCCACCAGCAGATCGACCGCACAGGCTTTCTTT. This translates into CATSRSTAQAFF.